This entry lists 32 T cell receptor beta chains sequenced from one sample in a study of blood T cell repertoires in COVID-19. TCRdb's copy holds only in-frame clones and misses some; the assay was immunoSEQ multiplex PCR. Of over 80,000 clones in the sample, roughly 84% were seen once. Material: peripheral blood. The origin of the receptors is a woman older than 75 with acute or convalescent COVID-19.

V gene TRBV27 combines with J gene TRBJ1-1; 7 bases align to TRBD1. The CDR3 contains 16 residues. Trimming took 0 bases from V and 8 from J; bases not matched to a gene: 12. Looked up from germline, CDR1 is MNHEY and CDR2 is SMNVEV (reference sequence). The CDR3 loop reads CASSLSPPTGPGEAFF. The CDR3 region has the DNA TGTGCCAGCAGTTTATCCCCCCCGACAGGGCCGGGCGAAGCTTTCTTT.

This chain connects TRBV9 to TRBJ1-2; D may be TRBD1 (5 bases). The ends were cut back, 3 bases at V and 5 bases at J, with 17 bases in the middle. The germline gives CDR1 SGDLS, CDR2 YYNGEE. The CDR3 consists of 15 residues. The CDR3 region has the DNA TGTGCCAGCAGCGGACTCTCAGGGATCCCATATGGCTACACCTTC. Translation: CASSGLSGIPYGYTF.

The genes are TRBV11-2 and TRBJ1-1, with a tentative D call TRBD1 (5 bases). The V end lost 0 bases, the J end lost 1 base, and 9 bases lay between the germline ends. There are 15 residues in the CDR3. Per the germline V gene, CDR1 is SGHAT and CDR2 is FQNNGV. The CDR3 spells CASSLDPQGNTEAFF. The CDR3 DNA follows: TGTGCCAGCAGCTTAGATCCCCAGGGGAACACTGAAGCTTTCTTT.

V gene TRBV12-3 or TRBV12-4 combines with J gene TRBJ1-5; weak D call: TRBD1 (6 bases). The V end lost 5 bases, the J end lost 5 bases, and 10 bases lay between the germline ends. This CDR3 spans 13 amino acids. Here the CDR3 reads CASSQGWDQPQHF. In DNA, the CDR3 is TGTGCCAGCAGTCAGGGGTGGGATCAGCCCCAGCATTTT.

V usage is TRBV5-1 and J usage is TRBJ1-5, with a tentative D call TRBD1 (6 bases). The ends were cut back, 4 bases at V and 1 base at J, with 9 bases in the middle. CDR1 and CDR2 from the germline V gene are SGHRS and YFSETQ. This CDR3 is 14 amino acids long. The CDR3 DNA reads TGCGCCAGCAGCACCGGACAGAGCAATCAGCCCCAGCATTTT. It encodes CASSTGQSNQPQHF.

The J gene is TRBJ1-2, the V gene TRBV4-3; tentatively, D is TRBD1 (6 bases). Between the trimmed V and J ends, which lost 3 bases and 7 bases, there was a span of 15 bases. The CDR3 sequence is 14 residues long. Germline CDR1 is LGHNA and CDR2 is YSLEER. CDR3 sequence reads: CASSQTSGTTGYTF. The CDR3, as DNA: TGCGCCAGCAGCCAGACTTCCGGGACAACTGGCTACACCTTC.

This chain joins TRBV10-3 and TRBJ1-5; D remains ambiguous. V lost 3 bases, J lost 5 bases, and 11 bases lay in between. Germline V gives CDR1 ENHRY, CDR2 SYGVKD. This CDR3 contains 14 residues. The CDR3 spells CAISDLLADQPQHF. The CDR3 coding sequence is TGTGCCATCAGTGATCTCCTGGCGGATCAGCCCCAGCATTTT.

J is TRBJ1-3 and V is TRBV19; no reliable D call. The CDR3 sequence is 17 residues long. Trimming removed 6 bases from V and 0 bases from J, with 18 bases in between. Germline V lookup: CDR1 LNHDA, CDR2 SQIVND (reference sequence). CDR3 residues: CASSPPGGGASGNTIYF. CDR3 coding DNA: TGTGCCAGTAGCCCCCCGGGTGGCGGAGCCTCTGGAAACACCATATATTTT.

This clone was picked up one time. The chain has TRBV5-4 and TRBJ1-5; the D gene is possibly TRBD1 (6 bases). Trimming stripped 3 bases from V and 2 bases from J, with 9 bases between. The CDR3 spans 14 residues. Germline V gene lookup returns CDR1 SGHNT and CDR2 YYREEE (reference sequence). In nucleotides, the CDR3 is TGTGCCAGCAGCTCACAGGGAGGCAATCAGCCCCAGCATTTT. Its protein product is CASSSQGGNQPQHF.

This clone was seen a few times. The gene calls are TRBV18 and TRBJ2-1; TRBD2 matches 7 bases. The CDR3 has 17 amino acids. The V segment lost 3 bases and the J segment 0 bases; nucleotides outside the gene matches: 8. Germline CDR1 and CDR2: KGHSH and LQKENI. CDR3 sequence (DNA): TGTGCCAGCTCACCCCTTGGCGGGAGAGGCTCCTACAATGAGCAGTTCTTC. It is translated as CASSPLGGRGSYNEQFF.

The rearrangement uses TRBV7-8 and TRBJ1-6; 7 nucleotides agree with TRBD1. Germline CDR1 and CDR2: SGHVS and FQNEAQ. V dropped 6 bases and J dropped 6; count of bases not matched to a gene: 5. The CDR3 has 14 amino acids. CDR3 protein: CASSLDRVNSPLHF. In DNA, the CDR3 is TGTGCCAGCAGTCTCGACAGGGTTAATTCACCCCTCCACTTT.

The chain joins TRBV18 to TRBJ2-2, with 9 bases that match TRBD2. Germline values: CDR1 KGHSH, CDR2 LQKENI. The CDR3 contains 15 residues. Trimming cost V 2 bases and J 7 bases; bases outside gene matches: 5. The CDR3 spells CASSPEGLAIGELFF. DNA for the CDR3: TGTGCCAGCTCACCAGAGGGACTAGCTATCGGGGAGCTGTTTTTT.

The J gene is TRBJ2-1, the V gene TRBV5-4; perhaps TRBD2 as D (5 bases). The CDR3 sequence is 15 residues long. Germline V gene lookup returns CDR1 SGHNT and CDR2 YYREEE (reference sequence). With 3 bases removed from V and 3 bases from J, the gap between germline ends came to 13 bases. The DNA for the CDR3 is TGTGCCAGCAGCTCTGGGCGGGCGAACTACAATGAGCAGTTCTTC. Translation gives CASSSGRANYNEQFF.

This chain uses TRBV6-6 with TRBJ1-1; the match to TRBD1 covers 7 bases. J was trimmed by 4 bases and V by 6 bases; bases with no gene match: 8. The CDR3 covers 14 residues. The germline V gene encodes CDR1 MNHNY and CDR2 SVGAGI (reference sequence). CDR3 loop: CASSDRGRSTEAFF. CDR3 nucleotides: TGTGCCAGCAGCGATAGGGGGCGATCCACTGAAGCTTTCTTT.

V and J are TRBV7-6 and TRBJ2-1; 8 positions agree with TRBD2. Germline-derived CDR1 and CDR2 are SGHVS and FNYEAQ. This CDR3 is built from 15 residues. Germline trimming cut 5 bases from V and 4 bases from J; bases unmatched to any gene: 7. The DNA of the CDR3 is TGTGCCAGCAGCCCTAAGGGCGGGAGGTACAATGAGCAGTTCTTC. Amino acid sequence: CASSPKGGRYNEQFF.

This chain joins TRBV7-2 and TRBJ2-1; the match to TRBD1 covers 8 bases. The trim removed 2 bases at V and 7 bases at J, leaving 7 bases unmatched. Germline CDR1 is SGHTA and CDR2 is FQGNSA. The CDR3 is 15 residues long. The CDR3 loop is CASSLTRGRVNEQFF. The CDR3 coding sequence is TGTGCCAGCAGCTTAACCAGGGGGCGCGTGAATGAGCAGTTCTTC.

The V and J genes are TRBV6-5 and TRBJ1-1; D is perhaps TRBD1 (5 bases). The CDR3 is 15 amino acids. Germline CDR1 MNHEY, CDR2 SVGAGI. V lost 0 bases to trimming and J lost 1 base, with 9 bases between them. CDR3 sequence reads: CASSYSSGPNTEAFF. In nucleotides, the CDR3 is TGTGCCAGCAGTTACTCGTCAGGGCCGAACACTGAAGCTTTCTTT.

This clone was counted once. The genes are TRBV29-1 and TRBJ1-2; tentatively, D is TRBD1 (5 bases). V gave up 5 bases and J gave up 3 bases, with 7 bases separating them. Germline V gives CDR1 SQVTM, CDR2 ANQGSEA. The length of the CDR3 is 11 residues. This CDR3 reads CSVWGYYGYTF. The CDR3 DNA reads TGCAGCGTTTGGGGCTACTATGGCTACACCTTC.

V usage is TRBV4-2 and J usage is TRBJ2-3, with a possible D match to TRBD1 (5 bases). From germline, CDR1 is LGHNA and CDR2 YNFKEQ. The CDR3 totals 16 residues. V was clipped by 3 bases and J by 0 bases, with 13 bases between them. The CDR3: CASSQGRRLSTDTQYF. DNA of the CDR3: TGTGCCAGCAGCCAGGGGCGGCGGTTAAGCACAGATACGCAGTATTTT.

V gene TRBV19 combines with J gene TRBJ1-1; 7 nucleotides line up with TRBD1. The germline V gene has CDR1 LNHDA and CDR2 SQIVND (reference sequence). The CDR3 has 12 residues. The V segment lost 4 bases and the J segment 6 bases; nucleotides outside the gene matches: 2. The CDR3 sequence is CASSNRGAEAFF. CDR3 in DNA: TGTGCCAGTAGTAACAGGGGCGCTGAAGCTTTCTTT.

The J gene is TRBJ2-3, the V gene TRBV6-1; 9 nucleotides line up with TRBD1. The germline V gene has CDR1 MNHNS and CDR2 SASEGT. V gave up 3 bases and J gave up 0 bases; unmatched junction bases: 1. The CDR3 covers 15 residues. The CDR3: CASSEGTGSTDTQYF. CDR3 in DNA: TGTGCCAGCAGTGAGGGGACAGGGAGCACAGATACGCAGTATTTT.

Only a few counts were recorded for this clone. The chain uses TRBV4-3 and TRBJ1-6; TRBD1 might be the D (5 bases). V gave up 0 bases and J gave up 2 bases, with 5 bases separating them. Germline V gene sequence: CDR1 LGHNA, CDR2 YSLEER. This CDR3 contains 15 residues. DNA of the CDR3: TGCGCCAGCAGCCAAGAGGGGCCCTATAATTCACCCCTCCACTTT. Amino acids: CASSQEGPYNSPLHF.

V usage is TRBV25-1 and J usage is TRBJ2-3; perhaps TRBD2 as D (6 bases). Per the germline V gene, CDR1 is MGHDK and CDR2 is SYGVNS. Trimming removed 5 bases at V and 0 bases at J, with 15 bases between. CDR3 length: 16 residues. CDR3 region: CASSLSAGRSTDTQYF. The CDR3 bases are TGTGCCAGCAGTCTCTCGGCAGGGAGGAGCACAGATACGCAGTATTTT.

This rearrangement joins TRBV28 to TRBJ1-1; D gene ambiguous. This CDR3 is 14 amino acids long. The germline V gene encodes CDR1 MDHEN and CDR2 SYDVKM. Trimming removed 7 bases at V and 0 bases at J, with 12 bases between. The CDR3 protein is CASIRPSMNTEAFF. The CDR3 nucleotides read TGTGCCAGCATACGTCCCAGTATGAACACTGAAGCTTTCTTT. Full variable domain (rest looked up from reference TRBV28 and TRBJ1-1): DVKVTQSSRYLVKRTGEKVFLECVQDMDHENMFWYRQDPGLGLRLIYFSYDVKMKEKGDIPEGYSVSREKKERFSLILESASTNQTSMYLCASIRPSMNTEAFFGQGTRLTVV.

The rearrangement joins TRBV28 to TRBJ1-5, with 7 bases that match TRBD1. This CDR3 is built from 13 residues. J gave up 6 bases and V 3 bases, and 2 bases lay outside the gene matches. Looked up from germline, CDR1 is MDHEN and CDR2 is SYDVKM. The CDR3 region is CASSFRGAQPQHF. The CDR3 bases are TGTGCCAGCAGTTTCAGGGGGGCTCAGCCCCAGCATTTT. Full variable domain (rest looked up from reference TRBV28 and TRBJ1-5): DVKVTQSSRYLVKRTGEKVFLECVQDMDHENMFWYRQDPGLGLRLIYFSYDVKMKEKGDIPEGYSVSREKKERFSLILESASTNQTSMYLCASSFRGAQPQHFGDGTRLSIL.

This chain uses TRBV11-2 with TRBJ2-1; 8 bases agree with TRBD2. This CDR3 has 16 residues. V gave up 2 bases and J gave up 1 base; unmatched junction bases: 4. The germline gives CDR1 SGHAT, CDR2 FQNNGV. The CDR3 DNA is TGTGCCAGCAGCTTAAAGCGGGAGTTTTCCTACAATGAGCAGTTCTTC. Translated: CASSLKREFSYNEQFF.

The count of this clone is one. The chain links TRBV4-3 to TRBJ1-3; D possibly corresponds to TRBD1 (5 bases). The germline V gene has CDR1 LGHNA and CDR2 YSLEER. This CDR3 region has 15 residues. The V end lost 5 bases, the J end lost 0 bases, and 11 bases lay between the germline ends. CDR3 in DNA: TGCGCCAGCAGCAGACAGATTTACTCTGGAAACACCATATATTTT. It translates to CASSRQIYSGNTIYF.

For the CDR3, the DNA is TGCGCCAGCAGCTCTTTGGGAGCGGGAGCAGGCGAGCAGTACTTC. It encodes CASSSLGAGAGEQYF. The chain recombines TRBV5-1 with TRBJ2-7; 8 nucleotides align to TRBD2. The CDR3 has 15 residues. Trimming took 3 bases from V and 6 from J; bases not matched to a gene: 11. Looked up from germline, CDR1 is SGHRS and CDR2 is YFSETQ. The full variable domain, with the rest looked up from reference TRBV5-1 and TRBJ2-7, is KAGVTQTPRYLIKTRGQQVTLSCSPISGHRSVSWYQQTPGQGLQFLFEYFSETQRNKGNFPGRFSGRQFSNSRSEMNVSTLELGDSALYLCASSSLGAGAGEQYFGPGTRLTVT.

The V and J genes are TRBV27 and TRBJ2-7; no clear D. V was pared by 2 bases and J by 3 bases, with 8 bases between. The CDR3 loop spans 13 amino acids. Germline CDR1 MNHEY, CDR2 SMNVEV (reference sequence). CDR3 coding DNA: TGTGCCAGCAGTTTAATCGGTCACTACGAGCAGTACTTC. Amino acids: CASSLIGHYEQYF.

The chain has TRBV7-2 and TRBJ2-7; the D gene is possibly TRBD1 (5 bases). The CDR3 is 14 residues long. Trimming shortened V by 8 bases and J by 3 bases, and 17 bases separated the two germline ends. CDR1 and CDR2 from the germline V gene are SGHTA and FQGNSA. The CDR3: CASAIQGRGYEQYF. CDR3 in DNA: TGTGCCAGCGCCATCCAGGGAAGGGGCTACGAGCAGTACTTC.

This chain links TRBV12-3 or TRBV12-4 with TRBJ2-7; weak D call: TRBD1 (5 bases). V lost 6 bases to trimming and J lost 6 bases, with 12 bases between them. This CDR3 comprises 12 residues. The CDR3 loop reads CASSTGYGEQYF. The CDR3 DNA reads as TGTGCCAGCAGCACAGGTTACGGCGAGCAGTACTTC.

This clone appeared once. J is TRBJ2-7 and V is TRBV20-1; 7 bases are a match to TRBD2. Germline V gene data show CDR1 as DFQATT and CDR2 as SNEGSKA (reference sequence). The CDR3 runs 16 residues. V lost 3 bases, J lost 3 bases, and 14 bases stayed unmatched. CDR3 amino acids: CSASPPLRERVYEQYF. The CDR3 nucleotides are TGCAGTGCTAGTCCTCCCTTGCGGGAGAGAGTCTACGAGCAGTACTTC.